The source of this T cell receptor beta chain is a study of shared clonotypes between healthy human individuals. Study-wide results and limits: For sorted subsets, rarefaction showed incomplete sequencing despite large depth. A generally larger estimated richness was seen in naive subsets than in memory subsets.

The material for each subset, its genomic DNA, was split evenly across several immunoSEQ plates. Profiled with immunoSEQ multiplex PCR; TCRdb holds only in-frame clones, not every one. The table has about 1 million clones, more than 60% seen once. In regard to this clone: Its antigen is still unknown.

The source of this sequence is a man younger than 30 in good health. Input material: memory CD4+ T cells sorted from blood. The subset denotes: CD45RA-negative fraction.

This CDR3 reads CASSALPGLAGGRGAYEQYF. CDR3 DNA: TGTGCCAGCAGCGCTCTCCCGGGACTAGCGGGAGGTAGAGGAGCCTACGAGCAGTACTTC. The chain has TRBV9 and TRBJ2-7; 15 nucleotides match TRBD2. Germline assignment: CDR1 SGDLS and CDR2 YYNGEE. V lost 3 bases, J lost 2 bases, and 15 bases stayed unmatched. There are 20 residues in the CDR3.